This entry lists 16 T cell receptor beta chains sequenced from one sample in a study of Ad26.COV2.S vaccination and SARS-CoV-2 variants. This table comes from immunoSEQ multiplex PCR, and its TCRdb copy is limited to in-frame clones, with some not included. The sample includes fewer than 500,000 clones, around 90% of them seen just once. Indicated treatment: roughly 18 received Ad26.COV2.S at low or high dose, single or two shots; several received placebo; per-sample allocation not given. Samples were taken on day 63 after the first vaccine or placebo injection. The sequencing here drew on peripheral blood, taken in a trial of Ad26.COV2.S vaccine versus placebo. Every receptor here comes from a person between 18 and 59 years old who received the Ad26.COV2.S COVID-19 vaccine or a placebo.

V is TRBV19 and J is TRBJ2-7, with a tentative D call TRBD1 (5 bases). The CDR3 spans 15 residues. Germline loops: CDR1 LNHDA, CDR2 SQIVND (reference sequence). V gave up 5 bases and J gave up 3 bases, with 17 bases separating them. As DNA, the CDR3 is TGTGCCAGTAGTGCCCATCAAGTAACAGGCTACGAGCAGTACTTC. Translated, it gives CASSAHQVTGYEQYF.

The chain carries TRBV28 and TRBJ1-2; D not certain. Trimming removed 5 bases from V and 8 bases from J, with 24 bases in between. CDR1 MDHEN and CDR2 SYDVKM come from the germline V gene. CDR3 length equals 16 residues. CDR3: CASSNPQDRPVDGYTF. Here the CDR3 DNA reads TGTGCCAGCAGTAATCCTCAAGACCGTCCCGTCGACGGCTACACCTTC.

V is TRBV7-6 and J is TRBJ2-7, with 10 bases lining up with TRBD2. CDR3 length: 17 residues. V gave up 0 bases and J gave up 3 bases; unmatched junction bases: 8. Germline V gene data show CDR1 as SGHVS and CDR2 as FNYEAQ. The CDR3 DNA reads as TGTGCCAGCAGCTTAGCGCTGTCTAGCGGGAGTTTCTACGAGCAGTACTTC. Residues: CASSLALSSGSFYEQYF.

The J gene is TRBJ2-7, the V gene TRBV18; D is perhaps TRBD2 (5 bases). CDR1 is KGHSH and CDR2 is LQKENI in the germline V gene. With 4 bases removed from V and 5 bases from J, the gap between germline ends came to 15 bases. The CDR3 runs to 14 residues. CDR3 protein: CASSQQEGDHEQYF. CDR3 coding DNA: TGTGCCAGCTCACAACAAGAGGGAGACCACGAGCAGTACTTC.

In this sample, this clone turned up once. V usage is TRBV28 and J usage is TRBJ1-5; 7 bases are shared with TRBD1. Germline V gene lookup returns CDR1 MDHEN and CDR2 SYDVKM. The CDR3 is 17 residues long. The ends lost 3 bases at V and 7 bases at J; junction bases unmatched: 15. The CDR3 spells CASSFRLRTGSEQPQHF. In DNA, the CDR3 is TGTGCCAGCAGTTTCCGCCTCCGGACAGGTTCGGAGCAGCCCCAGCATTTT.

The V gene is TRBV6-2 or TRBV6-3, the J gene TRBJ2-3; 9 positions agree with TRBD2. CDR1 is MNHEY and CDR2 is SVGEGT in the germline V gene. The CDR3 is 15 amino acids. V shed 6 bases and J 7 bases; nucleotides not matched to a gene: 11. CDR3 residues: CASSPGLAWEYTQYF. CDR3 coding DNA: TGTGCCAGCAGCCCGGGACTAGCATGGGAATATACGCAGTATTTT.

This clone was detected only a few times. The rearrangement links TRBV11-2 to TRBJ1-6, with 10 bases identical to TRBD1. The CDR3 consists of 14 residues. After removal of 5 bases from V and 11 bases from J, the junction contained 6 bases not matched to a gene. Germline CDR1 and CDR2: SGHAT and FQNNGV. DNA for the CDR3: TGTGCCAGCAGCCGGGACAGGGGAGGGACACCCCTCCACTTT. Translation gives CASSRDRGGTPLHF.

This sequence joins TRBV14 and TRBJ2-5; maybe TRBD2 (5 bases). Germline V CDR1 and CDR2: SGHDN, FVKESK. The CDR3 sequence is 13 residues long. Trimming stripped 4 bases from V and 5 bases from J, with 11 bases between. CDR3 nucleotide sequence: TGTGCCAGCAGCCCCACTAGTTGGGAGACCCAGTACTTC. It specifies CASSPTSWETQYF.

The chain carries TRBV11-3 and TRBJ2-5; 9 nucleotides match TRBD2. The J segment lost 2 bases and the V segment lost 6 bases, leaving 16 bases of the junction unmatched. CDR3 length equals 18 residues. Germline CDR1 is SGHNT and CDR2 is YENEEA. CDR3 sequence: CASSSGRLADRGQETQYF. CDR3 sequence (DNA): TGTGCCAGCAGTTCGGGCCGACTAGCGGATAGAGGACAAGAGACCCAGTACTTC.

This rearrangement joins TRBV24-1 to TRBJ1-2; 7 bases are a match to TRBD1. The CDR3 has 14 residues. The junction had 8 bases not matched to a gene; V was cut back by 4 bases and J by 7 bases. In germline, CDR1 is KGHDR, CDR2 SFDVKD. This CDR3 reads CATSDGTDWAGYTF. CDR3 coding DNA: TGTGCCACCAGTGACGGGACAGACTGGGCTGGCTACACCTTC.

V and J are TRBV12-3 or TRBV12-4 and TRBJ2-7, with D tentatively TRBD2 (6 bases). Trimming shortened V by 6 bases and J by 4 bases, and 13 bases separated the two germline ends. The CDR3 is made up of 13 amino acids. CDR3 nucleotides: TGTGCCAGCAGCCGGGCCGGGACTTACGAGCAGTACTTC. This translates into CASSRAGTYEQYF.

This chain joins TRBV19 and TRBJ2-7; D might be TRBD1 or TRBD2, each matching 5 bases. CDR3 length: 14 residues. CDR1 is LNHDA, CDR2 SQIVND, per germline (reference sequence). V was shortened by 6 bases and J by 0 bases, with 12 bases between the two germline ends. Written as DNA, the CDR3 is TGTGCCAGTAGCCGAAGGGACCACTCCTACGAGCAGTACTTC. It specifies CASSRRDHSYEQYF.

The rearrangement uses TRBV5-6 and TRBJ2-1; D is uncertain. The CDR3 spans 12 residues. The V end was cut by 7 bases, the J end by 5 bases, with 10 bases between. CDR1 and CDR2 from the germline V gene are SGHDT and YYEEEE. CDR3 DNA: TGTGCCAGCCAAAGCCCCCACAATGAGCAGTTCTTC. It translates to CASQSPHNEQFF.

The chain is built from TRBV19 and TRBJ2-7; D perhaps matches TRBD1 (6 bases). This CDR3 contains 14 residues. V dropped 4 bases and J dropped 1 base, with 11 bases sitting between them. Germline V gene data show CDR1 as LNHDA and CDR2 as SQIVND (reference sequence). The CDR3 here is CASSNRDKSYEQYF. CDR3 nucleotide sequence: TGTGCCAGTAGTAACCGGGACAAATCCTACGAGCAGTACTTC.

CDR3 DNA: TGTGCCAGCAGTTCCGCGGAGAGTGCTGAAGCTTTCTTT. This sequence encodes CASSSAESAEAFF. This chain links TRBV6-5 with TRBJ1-1; D is unresolved. This CDR3 spans 13 amino acids. With 4 bases removed from V and 6 bases from J, the gap between germline ends came to 12 bases. Germline V gene lookup returns CDR1 MNHEY and CDR2 SVGAGI.

This clone was counted only a few times. This chain uses TRBV28 with TRBJ1-5; maybe TRBD1 (6 bases). Trimming shortened V by 5 bases and J by 5 bases, and 10 bases separated the two germline ends. The V gene's germline CDR1 is MDHEN and CDR2 SYDVKM. This CDR3 comprises 13 residues. In DNA, the CDR3 is TGTGCCAGCAGTGACAGGACCCATCAGCCCCAGCATTTT. Translated: CASSDRTHQPQHF.